This passage covers 20 T cell receptor beta chains from one sample sequenced in a study of blood T cells in healthy people across ages. The use of a sample-barcoded 5' primer and a J-beta primer mix characterized a second PCR of roughly 6 to 12 cycles. TCRdb reprocessed the 5' RACE reads with MiXCR, giving one entry per CDR3 protein. In the table there are 1.6 million or so distinct CDR3 sequences, approximately 32% of which are singletons. Sequencing was carried out using blood. The receptors here all came from a woman aged 25 to 39 in good health.

The rearrangement joins TRBV11-2 to TRBJ2-2; the D is unclear. Germline lookup yields CDR1 SGHAT and CDR2 FQNNGV. The CDR3 has 14 amino acids. Trimming cost V 5 bases and J 5 bases, with 12 bases left between them. CDR3 DNA: TGTGCCAGCAGCCCAAGGCCTTCAACCGGGGAGCTGTTTTTT. This translates into CASSPRPSTGELFF.

This clonotype appeared a few times. The chain recombines TRBV28 with TRBJ2-1, with TRBD2 as a possible D gene (5 bases). V lost 6 bases and J lost 0, with 18 bases in between. The V gene's germline CDR1 is MDHEN and CDR2 SYDVKM. The CDR3 sequence is 17 residues long. Here the CDR3 DNA reads TGTGCCAGCAGCGAGGGTCCCCTGATAGCCTCCTACAATGAGCAGTTCTTC. It yields the protein CASSEGPLIASYNEQFF.

V and J are TRBV7-2 and TRBJ1-1, with TRBD1 as a possible D gene (5 bases). Germline assignment: CDR1 SGHTA and CDR2 FQGNSA. V was pared by 2 bases and J by 8 bases, with 15 bases between. This CDR3 has 14 residues. The CDR3 region is CASSLMSGPAEAFF. CDR3 nucleotide sequence: TGTGCCAGCAGCTTAATGTCAGGGCCAGCAGAAGCTTTCTTT.

The sample holds one count of this clonotype. J is TRBJ2-5 and V is TRBV20-1, with D perhaps matching TRBD1 or TRBD2 (5 bases each). The CDR3 totals 16 residues. With 5 bases removed from V and 11 bases from J, the gap between germline ends came to 30 bases. Germline V gives CDR1 DFQATT, CDR2 SNEGSKA (reference sequence). The CDR3 loop is CSAGGLGAADSNEQYF. The CDR3, as DNA: TGCAGTGCTGGGGGTTTGGGAGCGGCCGATTCCAATGAGCAGTACTTC.

The chain carries TRBV18 and TRBJ2-3; no firm D call. Germline V gene data show CDR1 as KGHSH and CDR2 as LQKENI. CDR3 length: 16 amino acids. Trimming shortened V by 2 bases and J by 0 bases, and 12 bases separated the two germline ends. The CDR3 bases are TGTGCCAGCTCACCAAGACGACAAGATAGCACAGATACGCAGTATTTT. Its protein product is CASSPRRQDSTDTQYF.

The chain carries TRBV6-5 and TRBJ2-5; TRBD1 or TRBD2 may be the D gene (5 bases each). CDR1 and CDR2 (germline): MNHEY, SVGAGI. V lost 0 bases and J 11 bases, leaving 13 bases between the germline ends. The CDR3 spans 13 residues. CDR3 in amino acids: CASSYSMGDEQYF. The CDR3 nucleotides are TGTGCCAGCAGTTACTCGATGGGGGATGAGCAGTACTTC.

This clonotype has only a few counts. J is TRBJ1-1 and V is TRBV7-6; TRBD1 agrees at 10 bases. Germline V CDR1 and CDR2: SGHVS, FNYEAQ. The CDR3 loop spans 17 amino acids. The trim removed 2 bases at V and 5 bases at J, leaving 11 bases unmatched. The CDR3: CASSLRKTGGGRTEAFF. For the CDR3, the DNA is TGTGCCAGCAGCTTAAGAAAGACAGGGGGCGGACGGACTGAAGCTTTCTTT.

This clonotype appeared a few times. V gene TRBV5-1 combines with J gene TRBJ2-5; D gene unclear. Germline V gene lookup returns CDR1 SGHRS and CDR2 YFSETQ. The CDR3 is made up of 15 amino acids. V shed 0 bases and J shed 1 base, with 10 bases lying between them. DNA for the CDR3: TGCGCCAGCAGCTTGGGAAGCTCTCTCCAAGAGACCCAGTACTTC. It encodes CASSLGSSLQETQYF.

The table lists this clonotype with a few counts. The CDR3 here is CASSPVSQGNYGYTF. The DNA of the CDR3 is TGTGCCAGCAGTCCTGTTAGTCAGGGAAACTATGGCTACACCTTC. The chain couples TRBV12-3 or TRBV12-4 to TRBJ1-2; possible D gene TRBD1, 5 bases. The CDR3 is made up of 15 amino acids. Deletions cut 5 bases from V and 2 bases from J, with 15 bases between.

This sequence joins TRBV23-1 and TRBJ2-5; 7 bases map to TRBD1. TRBV23-1 is identified as an open reading frame with a role that is uncertain. The CDR3 is 17 residues long. With V trimmed by 4 bases and J by 2 bases, 13 bases remained unmatched. The CDR3 DNA reads TGCGCCAGCAGTCCAAACCTCCTACCGGGACAGCAAGAGACCCAGTACTTC. Translated: CASSPNLLPGQQETQYF.

V gene TRBV20-1 combines with J gene TRBJ1-2; D might be TRBD1 (5 bases). Germline V gene lookup returns CDR1 DFQATT and CDR2 SNEGSKA (reference sequence). This CDR3 has 14 residues. Trimming removed 0 bases at V and 0 bases at J, with 8 bases between. CDR3 residues: CSARDGGTNYGYTF. The CDR3 region has the DNA TGCAGTGCTAGAGATGGGGGGACTAACTATGGCTACACCTTC.

The V call is TRBV20-1, the J call TRBJ2-5; 15 bases match TRBD2. Germline lookup yields CDR1 DFQATT and CDR2 SNEGSKA (reference sequence). CDR3 length: 17 amino acids. With V trimmed by 1 base and J by 11 bases, 14 bases remained unmatched. Here the CDR3 DNA reads TGCAGTGCTAGAGGAGGGACTAGCGGGAGGAATGGCTATGAGCAGTACTTC. Translating gives CSARGGTSGRNGYEQYF.

The genes are TRBV29-1 and TRBJ2-1, with TRBD1 as a possible D gene (6 bases). Deletions cut 4 bases from V and 6 bases from J, with 19 bases between. This CDR3 is built from 15 residues. CDR1 and CDR2 from the germline V gene are SQVTM and ANQGSEA. The CDR3 reads CSVASWNRASNEQFF. The CDR3 region has the DNA TGCAGCGTTGCCTCTTGGAACAGGGCCTCCAATGAGCAGTTCTTC.

The chain is built from TRBV9 and TRBJ1-1; TRBD1 might be the D (5 bases). Trimming removed 0 bases at V and 1 base at J, with 7 bases between. CDR1 SGDLS and CDR2 YYNGEE come from the germline V gene. The CDR3 extends over 14 amino acids. The CDR3 region has the DNA TGTGCCAGCAGCGTAGGGACACGGAACACTGAAGCTTTCTTT. Encoded protein: CASSVGTRNTEAFF. The whole variable domain, filled in from reference TRBV9 and TRBJ1-1, reads DSGVTQTPKHLITATGQRVTLRCSPRSGDLSVYWYQQSLDQGLQFLIQYYNGEERAKGNILERFSAQQFPDLHSELNLSSLELGDSALYFCASSVGTRNTEAFFGQGTRLTVV.

The chain carries TRBV13 and TRBJ2-1; 12 positions match TRBD2. Per the germline V gene, CDR1 is PRHDT and CDR2 is FYEKMQ (reference sequence). The CDR3 runs 15 residues. V lost 4 bases and J lost 8; bases outside the gene matches: 6. The CDR3 coding sequence is TGTGCCAGCAGCTGGATGGGACTAGCGGGCGATGAGCAGTTCTTC. Protein: CASSWMGLAGDEQFF.

This clonotype was picked up a small number of times. The chain joins TRBV4-1 to TRBJ2-1; 8 bases are a match to TRBD2. This CDR3 region has 15 residues. The germline gives CDR1 MGHRA, CDR2 YSYEKL. V shed 0 bases and J 10 bases; nucleotides not matched to a gene: 8. The CDR3 spells CASSQDQAGVREQFF. The DNA of the CDR3 is TGCGCCAGCAGCCAAGATCAAGCGGGAGTGCGGGAGCAGTTCTTC.

The gene calls are TRBV25-1 and TRBJ2-7, with D hard to call. V gave up 3 bases and J gave up 2 bases, with 8 bases separating them. Per germline, CDR1 MGHDK and CDR2 SYGVNS. The CDR3 is 13 amino acids. This CDR3 is CASSDNLAYEQYF. CDR3 bases: TGTGCCAGCAGTGACAACCTCGCCTACGAGCAGTACTTC.

This clonotype appeared a few times. CDR3 bases: TGTGCCAGCAGCCCGTCAGGAACGGGCTCCTATAATTCACCCCTCCACTTT. Protein sequence: CASSPSGTGSYNSPLHF. V usage is TRBV4-2 and J usage is TRBJ1-6; D ambiguous. The germline CDR1 and CDR2 sequences are LGHNA and YNFKEQ. The length of the CDR3 is 17 residues. Trimming cost V 4 bases and J 0 bases, with 13 bases left between them.

CDR3 residues: CASSLAGNGEQFF. The CDR3 DNA is TGTGCCAGCAGTTTGGCCGGGAATGGTGAGCAGTTCTTC. The rearrangement joins TRBV27 to TRBJ2-1; weak D call: TRBD2 (5 bases). The CDR3 has 13 amino acids. V was trimmed by 3 bases and J by 9 bases, leaving 12 bases between them. Germline CDR1 and CDR2: MNHEY and SMNVEV (reference sequence).

The chain carries TRBV24-1 and TRBJ1-5; the D is unclear. The germline V gene has CDR1 KGHDR and CDR2 SFDVKD. Between the trimmed V and J ends, which lost 1 base and 3 bases, there was a span of 9 bases. CDR3 length: 15 residues. CDR3: CATSDFRLINQPQHF. The DNA for the CDR3 is TGTGCCACCAGTGATTTTAGGCTTATCAATCAGCCCCAGCATTTT.